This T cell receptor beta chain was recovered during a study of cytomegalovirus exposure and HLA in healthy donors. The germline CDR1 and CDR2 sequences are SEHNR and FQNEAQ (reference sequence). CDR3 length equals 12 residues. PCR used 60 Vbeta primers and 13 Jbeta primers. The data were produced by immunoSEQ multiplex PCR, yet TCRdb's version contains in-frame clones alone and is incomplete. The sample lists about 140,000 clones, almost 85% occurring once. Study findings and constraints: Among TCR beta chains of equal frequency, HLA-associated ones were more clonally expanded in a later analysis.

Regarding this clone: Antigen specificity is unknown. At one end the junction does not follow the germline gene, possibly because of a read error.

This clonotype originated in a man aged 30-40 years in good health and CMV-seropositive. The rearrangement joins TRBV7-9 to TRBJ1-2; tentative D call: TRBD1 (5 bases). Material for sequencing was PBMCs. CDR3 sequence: CSSSLIQGGYTF. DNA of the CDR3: TGTTCCAGCAGCTTAATTCAGGGCGGCTACACCTTC.